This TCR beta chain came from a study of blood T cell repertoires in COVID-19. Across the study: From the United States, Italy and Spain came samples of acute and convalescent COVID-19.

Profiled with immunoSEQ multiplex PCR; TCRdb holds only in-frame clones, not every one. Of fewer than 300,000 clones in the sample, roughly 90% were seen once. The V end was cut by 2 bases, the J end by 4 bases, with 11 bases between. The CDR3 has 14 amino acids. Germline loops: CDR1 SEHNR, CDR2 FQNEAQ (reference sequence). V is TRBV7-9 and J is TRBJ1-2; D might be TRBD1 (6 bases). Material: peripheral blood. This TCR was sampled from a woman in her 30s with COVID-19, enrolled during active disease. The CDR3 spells CASSLTGTPYGYTF. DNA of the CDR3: TGTGCCAGCAGCTTAACAGGGACACCCTATGGCTACACCTTC. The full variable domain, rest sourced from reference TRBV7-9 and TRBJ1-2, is DTGVSQNPRHKITKRGQNVTFRCDPISEHNRLYWYRQTLGQGPEFLTYFQNEAQLEKSRLLSDRFSAERPKGSFSTLEIQRTEQGDSAMYLCASSLTGTPYGYTFGSGTRLTVV.